These 4 T cell receptor beta chains were all obtained from the same sample, sequenced in a study of spatial heterogeneity in lung cancer. Time point in this sample: blood at routine non-recurrence follow-up after resection. In each case, whole RNA from tumor, nontumor lung or frozen PBMC was sequenced unsorted. TCRdb reprocessed the 5' RACE reads with MiXCR, giving one entry per CDR3 protein. Of around 120,000 distinct CDR3 sequences in the sample, approximately 12% were seen once. The sequences come from PBMCs, collected at follow-up. These receptors all stem from a male donor with early-stage non-small cell lung cancer.

This clonotype turned up a few times. The genes are TRBV7-2 and TRBJ1-4, with D maybe TRBD1 (6 bases). V was clipped by 6 bases and J by 8 bases, with 19 bases between them. The CDR3 totals 15 residues. The V gene's germline CDR1 is SGHTA and CDR2 FQGNSA. The CDR3 is CASSPLQAGGEKLFF. In DNA form, the CDR3 reads TGTGCCAGCAGTCCACTCCAGGCTGGGGGCGAAAAACTGTTTTTT.

The chain has TRBV12-3 or TRBV12-4 and TRBJ2-1; D gene unclear. V dropped 3 bases and J dropped 5 bases, with 11 bases sitting between them. The CDR3 extends over 14 amino acids. CDR3 residues: CASSLAGSDNEQFF. DNA of the CDR3: TGTGCCAGCAGTTTGGCAGGATCTGACAATGAGCAGTTCTTC.

This clonotype was seen at least ten times. J is TRBJ1-1 and V is TRBV4-2, with D maybe TRBD1 (5 bases). V was clipped by 4 bases and J by 7 bases, with 16 bases between them. The CDR3 consists of 14 residues. The germline CDR1 and CDR2 sequences are LGHNA and YNFKEQ. CDR3 coding DNA: TGTGCCAGCAGCCGCATTCAGGGAACCGGTGAAGCTTTCTTT. Its protein is CASSRIQGTGEAFF.

J is TRBJ1-5 and V is TRBV12-2. TRBV12-2 is a documented pseudogene. This CDR3 comprises 11 residues. CDR3 nucleotide sequence: TGTGCAAGTCGCTTAGTTAAGCTCCAGCATTTT. It is translated as CASRLVKLQHF.